This T cell receptor beta chain was captured in a study of T cell responses to AZD1222 COVID-19 vaccine. CDR1 is SGHRS, CDR2 YFSETQ, per germline. The CDR3 loop spans 18 amino acids. J gave up 8 bases and V 2 bases, and 15 bases lay outside the gene matches. The sample holds one count of this clone. The antigen is unknown. TCRdb's copy holds only in-frame clones and misses some; the assay was immunoSEQ multiplex PCR. This sample has 120,000 to 150,000 clones, with approximately 90% found just once. Study-level findings and limits: Baseline testing showed seropositivity in only a handful of AZD1222 recipients. CD4 TCRs associated with vaccination spanned spike, dominating at 160-218 and 743-854. Variant regions that are unmutated are reportedly the target of nearly half of spike-specific TCRs.

Source: peripheral blood, taken 28 days after the second AZD1222 dose. The receptor was isolated from an adult who received the AZD1222 COVID-19 vaccine. The chain couples TRBV5-1 to TRBJ2-2, with 10 bases identical to TRBD1. In DNA, the CDR3 is TGCGCCAGCAGCTTAGTCACTCCGGGACAGGGGATGTCAGGGGAGCTGTTTTTT. This gives the protein CASSLVTPGQGMSGELFF.